This T cell receptor beta chain derives from a study of blood T cells in healthy people across ages. This clonotype was counted between two and nine times. No fewer than 7 million PBMCs went into each sample. Primed by a sample-barcoded 5' primer and a J-beta primer mix, a second PCR proceeded for about 6 to 11 cycles. Via MiXCR, TCRdb re-called the 5' RACE reads, giving one row per CDR3 protein. The sample comprises around 1,000,000 distinct CDR3 sequences, 30% to 40% of which are singletons, and around 14% rests with the top ten. The CDR3 sequence is 13 residues long. V lost 4 bases and J lost 5, with 9 bases in between. The germline V gene has CDR1 KGHSH and CDR2 LQKENI.

The chain recombines TRBV18 with TRBJ1-5; no firm D call. The sequencing input was blood. The clonotype originates from a man aged 18 to 30 in good health. CDR3: CASSLPGYQPQHF. The CDR3 region has the DNA TGTGCCAGCTCACTACCGGGTTATCAGCCCCAGCATTTT.